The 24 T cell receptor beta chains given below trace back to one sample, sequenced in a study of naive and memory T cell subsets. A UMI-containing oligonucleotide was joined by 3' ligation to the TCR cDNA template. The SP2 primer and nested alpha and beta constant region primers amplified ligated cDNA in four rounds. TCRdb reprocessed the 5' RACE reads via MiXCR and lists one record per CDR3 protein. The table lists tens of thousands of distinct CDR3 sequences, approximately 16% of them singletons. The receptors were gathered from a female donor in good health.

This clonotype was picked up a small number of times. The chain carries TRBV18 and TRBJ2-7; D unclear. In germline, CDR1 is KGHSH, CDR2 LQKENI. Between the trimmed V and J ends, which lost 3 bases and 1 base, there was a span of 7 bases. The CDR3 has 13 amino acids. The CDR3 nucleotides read TGTGCCAGCTCACCGCCTACTTCCTACGAGCAGTACTTC. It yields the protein CASSPPTSYEQYF.

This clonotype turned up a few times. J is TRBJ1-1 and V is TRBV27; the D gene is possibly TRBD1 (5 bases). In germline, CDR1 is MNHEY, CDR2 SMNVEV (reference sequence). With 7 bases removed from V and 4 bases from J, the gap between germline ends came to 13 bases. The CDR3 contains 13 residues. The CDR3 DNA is TGTGCCAGCAAGTCGATCGGGACCACTGAAGCTTTCTTT. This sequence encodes CASKSIGTTEAFF.

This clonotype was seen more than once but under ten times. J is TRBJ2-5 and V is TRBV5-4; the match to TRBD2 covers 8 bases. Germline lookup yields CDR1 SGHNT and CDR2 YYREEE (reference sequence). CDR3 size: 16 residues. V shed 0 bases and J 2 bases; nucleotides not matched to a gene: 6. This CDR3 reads CASSLVSGGPQETQYF. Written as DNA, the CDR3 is TGTGCCAGCAGCTTGGTTTCGGGGGGGCCACAAGAGACCCAGTACTTC.

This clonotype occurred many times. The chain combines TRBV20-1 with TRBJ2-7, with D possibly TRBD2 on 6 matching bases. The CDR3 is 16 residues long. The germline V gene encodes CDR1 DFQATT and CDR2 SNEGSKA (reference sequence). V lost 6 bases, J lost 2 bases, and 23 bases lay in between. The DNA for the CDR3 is TGCAGTGCGTCGTTGAGGTTGGGGCTAGCGACCTACGAGCAGTACTTC. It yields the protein CSASLRLGLATYEQYF.

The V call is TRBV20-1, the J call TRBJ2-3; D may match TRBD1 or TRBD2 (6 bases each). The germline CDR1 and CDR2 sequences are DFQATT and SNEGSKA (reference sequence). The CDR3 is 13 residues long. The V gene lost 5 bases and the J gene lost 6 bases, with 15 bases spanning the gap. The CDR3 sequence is CSAAPPGGDTQYF. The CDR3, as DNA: TGCAGTGCTGCCCCCCCCGGGGGCGATACGCAGTATTTT.

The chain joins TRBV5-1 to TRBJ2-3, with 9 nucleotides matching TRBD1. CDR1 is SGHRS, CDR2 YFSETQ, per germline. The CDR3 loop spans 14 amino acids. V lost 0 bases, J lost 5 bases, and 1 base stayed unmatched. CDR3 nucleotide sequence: TGCGCCAGCAGCTTGGGGACAGGGGTAGATACGCAGTATTTT. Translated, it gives CASSLGTGVDTQYF.

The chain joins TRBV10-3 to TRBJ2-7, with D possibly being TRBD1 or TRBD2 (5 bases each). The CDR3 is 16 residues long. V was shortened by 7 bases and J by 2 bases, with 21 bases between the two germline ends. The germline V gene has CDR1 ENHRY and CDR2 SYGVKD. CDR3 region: CAINSPDGTGTYEQYF. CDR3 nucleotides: TGTGCCATCAATTCGCCCGATGGGACGGGCACCTACGAGCAGTACTTC.

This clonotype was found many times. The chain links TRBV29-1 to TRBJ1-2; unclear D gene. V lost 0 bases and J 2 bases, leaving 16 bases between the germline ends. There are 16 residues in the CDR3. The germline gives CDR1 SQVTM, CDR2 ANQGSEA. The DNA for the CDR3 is TGCAGCGTTGAAGATCGAGCAGGCTCCGTAAACTATGGCTACACCTTC. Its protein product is CSVEDRAGSVNYGYTF.

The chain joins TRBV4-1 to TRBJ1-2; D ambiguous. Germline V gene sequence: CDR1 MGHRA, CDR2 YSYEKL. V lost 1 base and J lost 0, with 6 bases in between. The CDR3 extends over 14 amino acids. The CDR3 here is CASSQVLSNYGYTF. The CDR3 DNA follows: TGCGCCAGCAGCCAAGTATTGTCTAACTATGGCTACACCTTC.

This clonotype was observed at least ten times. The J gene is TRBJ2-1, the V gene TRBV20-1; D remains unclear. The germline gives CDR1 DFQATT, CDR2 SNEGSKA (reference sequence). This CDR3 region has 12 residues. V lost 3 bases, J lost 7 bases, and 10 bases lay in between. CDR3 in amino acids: CSAREGLNEQFF. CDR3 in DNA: TGCAGTGCTAGGGAAGGCCTAAATGAGCAGTTCTTC.

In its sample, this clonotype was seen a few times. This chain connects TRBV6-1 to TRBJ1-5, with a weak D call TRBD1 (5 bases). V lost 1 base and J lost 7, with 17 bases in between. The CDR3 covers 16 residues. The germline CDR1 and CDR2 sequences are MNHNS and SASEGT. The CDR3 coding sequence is TGTGCCAGCAGTGAAGAGGGACTCATAAGCGGGCAGCCCCAGCATTTT. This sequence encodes CASSEEGLISGQPQHF.

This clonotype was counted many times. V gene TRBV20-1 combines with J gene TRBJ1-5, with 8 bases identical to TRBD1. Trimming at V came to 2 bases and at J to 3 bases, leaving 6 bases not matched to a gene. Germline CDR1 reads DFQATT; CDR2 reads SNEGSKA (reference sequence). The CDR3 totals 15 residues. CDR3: CSARPGTGDNQPQHF. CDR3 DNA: TGCAGTGCTAGACCTGGGACAGGAGACAATCAGCCCCAGCATTTT.

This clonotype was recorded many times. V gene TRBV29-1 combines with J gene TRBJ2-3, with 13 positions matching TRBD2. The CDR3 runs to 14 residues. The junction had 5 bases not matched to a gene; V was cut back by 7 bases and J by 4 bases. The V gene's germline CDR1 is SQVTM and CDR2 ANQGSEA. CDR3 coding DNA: TGCAGCGCAACAACTAGCGGGGGGGCAGATACGCAGTATTTT. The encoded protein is CSATTSGGADTQYF.

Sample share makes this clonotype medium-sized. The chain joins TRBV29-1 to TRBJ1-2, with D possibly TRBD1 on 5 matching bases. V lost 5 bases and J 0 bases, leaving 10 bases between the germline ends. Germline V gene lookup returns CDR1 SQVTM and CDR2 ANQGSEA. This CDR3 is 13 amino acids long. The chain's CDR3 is CSVPTGANYGYTF. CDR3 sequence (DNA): TGCAGCGTTCCCACAGGCGCTAACTATGGCTACACCTTC.

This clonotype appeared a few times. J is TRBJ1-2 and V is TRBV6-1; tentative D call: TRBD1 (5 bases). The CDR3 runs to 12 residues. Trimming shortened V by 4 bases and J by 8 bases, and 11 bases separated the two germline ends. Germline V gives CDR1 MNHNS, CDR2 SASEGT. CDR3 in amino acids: CASSGGLFGYTF. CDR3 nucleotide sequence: TGTGCCAGCAGTGGGGGACTATTCGGCTACACCTTC.

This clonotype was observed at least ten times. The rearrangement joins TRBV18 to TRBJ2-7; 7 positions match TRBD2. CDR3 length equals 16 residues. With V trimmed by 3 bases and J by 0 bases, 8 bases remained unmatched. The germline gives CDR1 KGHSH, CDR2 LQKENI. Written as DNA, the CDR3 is TGTGCCAGCTCACCCCGGGGCGGGGGAAGCTCCTACGAGCAGTACTTC. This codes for CASSPRGGGSSYEQYF. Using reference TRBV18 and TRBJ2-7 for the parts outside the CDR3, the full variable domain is NAGVMQNPRHLVRRRGQEARLRCSPMKGHSHVYWYRQLPEEGLKFMVYLQKENIIDESGMPKERFSAEFPKEGPSILRIQQVVRGDSAAYFCASSPRGGGSSYEQYFGPGTRLTVT.

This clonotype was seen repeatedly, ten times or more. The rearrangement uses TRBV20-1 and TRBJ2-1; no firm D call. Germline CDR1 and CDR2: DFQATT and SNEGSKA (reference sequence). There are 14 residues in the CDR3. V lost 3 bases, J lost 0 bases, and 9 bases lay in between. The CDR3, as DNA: TGCAGTGCTAGTGGGGTGCTCTCCTACAATGAGCAGTTCTTC. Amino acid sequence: CSASGVLSYNEQFF.

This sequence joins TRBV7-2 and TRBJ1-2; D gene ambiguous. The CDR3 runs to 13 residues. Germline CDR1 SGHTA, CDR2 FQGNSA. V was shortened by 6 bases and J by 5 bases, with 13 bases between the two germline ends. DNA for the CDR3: TGTGCCAGCAGTTTAACAGACGCGTATGGCTACACCTTC. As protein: CASSLTDAYGYTF.

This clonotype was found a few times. The CDR3: CASTQSGKFYGYTF. DNA for the CDR3: TGTGCCAGCACCCAGTCGGGCAAATTCTATGGCTACACCTTC. The V call is TRBV6-5, the J call TRBJ1-2; D uncertain. The CDR3 has 14 amino acids. Trimming pared 7 bases from V and 4 bases from J, leaving 16 bases between. Germline CDR1 and CDR2: MNHEY and SVGAGI.

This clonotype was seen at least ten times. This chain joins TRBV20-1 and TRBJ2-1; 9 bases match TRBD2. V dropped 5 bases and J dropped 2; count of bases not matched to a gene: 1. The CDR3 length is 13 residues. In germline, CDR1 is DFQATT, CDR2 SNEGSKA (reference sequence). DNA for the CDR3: TGCAGTGCTGTAGCGGGGGCCTACAATGAGCAGTTCTTC. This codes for CSAVAGAYNEQFF.

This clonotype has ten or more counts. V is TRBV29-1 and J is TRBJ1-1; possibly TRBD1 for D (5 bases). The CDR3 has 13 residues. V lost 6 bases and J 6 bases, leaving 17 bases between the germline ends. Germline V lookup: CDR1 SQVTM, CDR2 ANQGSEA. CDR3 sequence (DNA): TGCAGCGTCCGCGGCGGGGGTTGGCCTGAAGCTTTCTTT. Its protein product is CSVRGGGWPEAFF.

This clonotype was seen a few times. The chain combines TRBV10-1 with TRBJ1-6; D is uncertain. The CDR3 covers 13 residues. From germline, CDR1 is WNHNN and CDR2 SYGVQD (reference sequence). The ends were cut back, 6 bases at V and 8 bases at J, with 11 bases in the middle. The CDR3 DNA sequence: TGCGCCAGCAGAAGGACGAAGGATTCACCCCTCCACTTT. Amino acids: CASRRTKDSPLHF.

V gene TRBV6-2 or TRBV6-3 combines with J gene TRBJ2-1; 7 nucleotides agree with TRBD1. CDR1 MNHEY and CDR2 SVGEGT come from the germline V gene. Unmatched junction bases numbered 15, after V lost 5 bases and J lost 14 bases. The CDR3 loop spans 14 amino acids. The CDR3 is CASSRFETGESEFF. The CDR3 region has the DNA TGTGCCAGCAGTAGGTTCGAAACAGGGGAGTCCGAGTTCTTC.

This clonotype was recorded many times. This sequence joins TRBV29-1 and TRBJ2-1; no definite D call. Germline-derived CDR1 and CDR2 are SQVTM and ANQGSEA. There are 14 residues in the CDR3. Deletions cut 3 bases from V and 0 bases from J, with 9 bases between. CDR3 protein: CSVDRLSSYNEQFF. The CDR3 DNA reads TGCAGCGTTGACCGATTAAGCTCCTACAATGAGCAGTTCTTC.